One and the same sample provided the 15 T cell receptor beta chains below, sequenced in a study of chemoradiotherapy in HPV16-positive cancers. Assay used: immunoSEQ multiplex PCR; TCRdb lists only in-frame clones, some missing. The sample has 15,000 to 20,000 clones, 65% to 80% seen once. This material consisted of tumor tissue, taken from a patient who underwent chemoradiotherapy. These receptors came from a human donor with HPV-associated anogenital cancer.

This clone showed up just once. V usage is TRBV2 and J usage is TRBJ2-5; 7 bases map to TRBD1. The ends lost 4 bases at V and 2 bases at J; junction bases unmatched: 4. Per the germline V gene, CDR1 is SNHLY and CDR2 is FYNNEI. CDR3 length: 14 residues. As DNA, the CDR3 is TGTGCCAGCAGTGTTGGGACAGAACAAGAGACCCAGTACTTC. Protein: CASSVGTEQETQYF.

This clone was observed a handful of times. The V gene is TRBV30, the J gene TRBJ1-6; tentatively, D is TRBD1 (5 bases). The germline CDR1 and CDR2 sequences are GTSNPN and SVGIG (reference sequence). Trimming stripped 8 bases from V and 9 bases from J, with 17 bases between. This CDR3 has 13 amino acids. Here the CDR3 DNA reads TGTGCCGGAAGTCAGGGAACCTTTTCACCCCTCCACTTT. Translation: CAGSQGTFSPLHF. Combining the CDR3 with reference TRBV30 and TRBJ1-6 gives the whole variable domain SQTIHQWPATLVQPVGSPLSLECTVEGTSNPNLYWYRQAAGRGLQLLFYSVGIGQISSEVPQNLSASRPQDRQFILSSKKLLLSDSGFYLCAGSQGTFSPLHFGNGTRLTVT.

The chain joins TRBV30 to TRBJ1-3; D may be TRBD1 (6 bases). Germline V gene data show CDR1 as GTSNPN and CDR2 as SVGIG (reference sequence). The CDR3 extends over 12 amino acids. Deletions cut 4 bases from V and 4 bases from J, with 8 bases between. DNA for the CDR3: TGTGCCTGGAATGACAGGGGAAACACCATATATTTT. As protein: CAWNDRGNTIYF. The variable domain in full, with the rest retrieved from reference TRBV30 and TRBJ1-3, is SQTIHQWPATLVQPVGSPLSLECTVEGTSNPNLYWYRQAAGRGLQLLFYSVGIGQISSEVPQNLSASRPQDRQFILSSKKLLLSDSGFYLCAWNDRGNTIYFGEGSWLTVV.

In its sample, this clone was seen a few times. The chain links TRBV6-5 to TRBJ1-2; D is uncertain. CDR1 and CDR2 from the germline V gene are MNHEY and SVGAGI. Deletions cut 6 bases from V and 4 bases from J, with 18 bases between. The CDR3 length is 15 residues. The CDR3 protein is CASRPTRTRSYGYTF. The CDR3 coding sequence is TGTGCCAGCAGGCCCACCCGGACTCGTAGCTATGGCTACACCTTC.

The V gene is TRBV7-2, the J gene TRBJ1-5; D is unresolved. This CDR3 is built from 14 residues. Germline assignment: CDR1 SGHTA and CDR2 FQGNSA. Deletions cut 4 bases from V and 0 bases from J, with 7 bases between. Here the CDR3 DNA reads TGTGCCAGCAGCTCAGGACTTAGCAATCAGCCCCAGCATTTT. Its translation: CASSSGLSNQPQHF.

The rearrangement joins TRBV5-4 to TRBJ1-1, with TRBD1 identical over 8 bases. Trimming at V came to 1 base and at J to 0 bases, leaving 11 bases not matched to a gene. The CDR3 spans 18 residues. Looked up from germline, CDR1 is SGHNT and CDR2 is YYREEE (reference sequence). DNA of the CDR3: TGTGCCAGCAGCTTGCAGTGGGGGCAGGGGGCATTGAACACTGAAGCTTTCTTT. It encodes CASSLQWGQGALNTEAFF.

The rearrangement joins TRBV29-1 to TRBJ2-3, with 7 bases aligning to TRBD1. This CDR3 is 15 amino acids long. Trimming at V came to 4 bases and at J to 3 bases, leaving 10 bases not matched to a gene. Germline V gives CDR1 SQVTM, CDR2 ANQGSEA. The CDR3 region has the DNA TGCAGCGTTGGGTCCGACAGGGATGGGACAGATACGCAGTATTTT. Translated: CSVGSDRDGTDTQYF.

As for this clone: The junction and the germline gene differ at one end; a read error may be behind it. This chain links TRBV18 with TRBJ1-1; unclear D gene. The CDR3 consists of 14 residues. Germline V gene data show CDR1 as KGHSH and CDR2 as LQKENI. The CDR3: CASSPPSAHTEAFF. DNA of the CDR3: TGTGCCAGTTCACCACCTTCGGCCCACACTGAAGCTTTCTTT.

The chain has TRBV28 and TRBJ2-7, with D possibly being TRBD2 (5 bases). Germline V lookup: CDR1 MDHEN, CDR2 SYDVKM. The CDR3 is 11 amino acids. The ends were cut back, 6 bases at V and 3 bases at J, with 6 bases in the middle. DNA for the CDR3: TGTGCCAGCAGGGACTTCTACGAGCAGTACTTC. It translates to CASRDFYEQYF.

The rearrangement uses TRBV11-2 and TRBJ2-5; 9 bases agree with TRBD1. Germline loops: CDR1 SGHAT, CDR2 FQNNGV. This CDR3 spans 16 amino acids. The V and J ends lost 4 bases and 5 bases, in that order; junction bases with no gene match: 11. The CDR3 region has the DNA TGTGCCAGCAGCTCTCAAACCGGGACAGGGAGTGAGACCCAGTACTTC. It encodes CASSSQTGTGSETQYF.

Judged by abundance, this clone is medium-sized. CDR3: CASSDRIPGLAVAYEQYF. The CDR3 nucleotides read TGTGCCAGCAGTGACAGGATTCCGGGACTAGCGGTCGCCTACGAGCAGTACTTC. This sequence joins TRBV6-1 and TRBJ2-7; TRBD2 aligns across 11 bases. CDR1 and CDR2 from the germline V gene are MNHNS and SASEGT. V gave up 3 bases and J gave up 2 bases; unmatched junction bases: 12. This CDR3 contains 18 residues.

This chain uses TRBV5-1 with TRBJ2-1; 11 positions agree with TRBD2. The ends lost 3 bases at V and 4 bases at J; junction bases unmatched: 6. The germline CDR1 and CDR2 sequences are SGHRS and YFSETQ. This CDR3 region has 16 residues. The CDR3 loop reads CASSSSGTSGYNEQFF. For the CDR3, the DNA is TGCGCCAGCAGCTCTTCAGGGACTAGCGGTTACAATGAGCAGTTCTTC.

A word on this clone: The germline gene is not matched at one end of the junction; a read error may be the cause. Other DNA sequences of this sample code for an identical CDR3. The chain joins TRBV30 to TRBJ1-2, with 7 bases fitting TRBD1. The CDR3 totals 13 residues. Germline-derived CDR1 and CDR2 are GTSNPN and SVGIG (reference sequence). The CDR3 DNA reads TGCGCCTGGAGTAGGGACAGACTCTATGGCTACACCTTC. This translates into CAWSRDRLYGYTF.

V is TRBV27 and J is TRBJ1-5; the D gene is possibly TRBD1 (5 bases). In germline, CDR1 is MNHEY, CDR2 SMNVEV (reference sequence). The CDR3 runs 13 residues. Trimming removed 5 bases from V and 9 bases from J, with 14 bases in between. The CDR3 DNA sequence: TGTGCCAGCAGTGGGGACTGGTTAGGGCCCCAGCATTTT. Residues: CASSGDWLGPQHF.

The chain carries TRBV28 and TRBJ2-5; TRBD2 might be the D (6 bases). This CDR3 is built from 13 residues. Germline loops: CDR1 MDHEN, CDR2 SYDVKM. Trimming pared 9 bases from V and 5 bases from J, leaving 16 bases between. For the CDR3, the DNA is TGTGCCAGTCGGACCATACGGGGGGAGACCCAGTACTTC. Encoded protein: CASRTIRGETQYF.